This TCR beta chain stems from a study of cytomegalovirus exposure and HLA in healthy donors. Findings of the study overall: TCR beta V segments were, for the most part, productive about 87% or about 30% of the time in an earlier analysis. Later analysis indicated greater clonal expansion among HLA-associated TCR beta chains than among equally common other chains.

Amplification used 60 Vbeta primers and 13 Jbeta primers. Libraries were prepared by immunoSEQ multiplex PCR; TCRdb keeps only in-frame clonotypes and omits some of them. Of roughly 190,000 clones in the sample, about 87% were seen once. Comment on this clone: Its antigen is unknown.

Donors in the study were healthy people who gave bone marrow. The CDR3 has 17 residues. CDR1 and CDR2 (germline): SGHTA, FQGNSA. The V segment lost 1 base and the J segment 11 bases; nucleotides outside the gene matches: 13. This TCR came from a woman aged 18-29 years in good health and CMV-seronegative. This chain joins TRBV7-2 and TRBJ2-3; 12 bases agree with TRBD1. The material sequenced was PBMCs. The CDR3 bases are TGTGCCAGCAGCTTAGAGCCGGGACAGGGGGCCCAAGGGAGGCAGTATTTT. Translating gives CASSLEPGQGAQGRQYF.